Presented here are 19 T cell receptor beta chains from one specimen sequenced in a study of T cell repertoires in cytomegalovirus infection. TCRdb fed the reads into MiXCR, producing one record per CDR3 protein. The sample has more than 200,000 distinct CDR3 sequences, around 8.7% seen once. Input material: PBMCs. These TCRs come from a human donor in good health (CMV status not recorded). Some clones in this sample may be carry-over from other donors' samples.

The chain uses TRBV20-1 and TRBJ1-1, with 7 bases identical to TRBD1. V dropped 7 bases and J dropped 3; count of bases not matched to a gene: 8. CDR3 length equals 13 residues. Germline CDR1 reads DFQATT; CDR2 reads SNEGSKA (reference sequence). CDR3 DNA: TGCAGTGTGAAGGGGGCAGGGGACACTGAAGCTTTCTTT. It specifies CSVKGAGDTEAFF.

Ten or more counts support this clonotype. This chain's CDR3 is CASSRMVTTTEAFF. The DNA of the CDR3 is TGTGCCAGCAGTCGAATGGTCACGACCACTGAAGCTTTCTTT. The chain combines TRBV12-3 or TRBV12-4 with TRBJ1-1; D is ambiguous. Trimming removed 5 bases at V and 4 bases at J, with 14 bases between. The CDR3 consists of 14 residues.

The chain uses TRBV18 and TRBJ2-7, with D maybe TRBD1 (5 bases). CDR3 length: 17 amino acids. Trimming pared 2 bases from V and 3 bases from J, leaving 20 bases between. Germline V CDR1 and CDR2: KGHSH, LQKENI. This chain's CDR3 is CASSPLPGILPDYEQYF. The CDR3, as DNA: TGTGCCAGCTCACCATTACCAGGGATACTCCCCGACTACGAGCAGTACTTC.

This clonotype was detected many times. The chain links TRBV7-6 to TRBJ2-5; unclear D gene. The germline gives CDR1 SGHVS, CDR2 FNYEAQ. The CDR3 loop spans 14 amino acids. V was clipped by 1 base and J by 0 bases, with 6 bases between them. This CDR3 reads CASSLERNQETQYF. The CDR3, as DNA: TGTGCCAGCAGCTTAGAACGGAACCAAGAGACCCAGTACTTC. Together with reference TRBV7-6 and TRBJ2-5, the CDR3 gives the full variable domain: GAGVSQSPRYKVTKRGQDVALRCDPISGHVSLYWYRQALGQGPEFLTYFNYEAQQDKSGLPNDRFSAERPEGSISTLTIQRTEQRDSAMYRCASSLERNQETQYFGPGTRLLVL.

In this sample, this clonotype turned up a few times. CDR3 DNA sequence: TGTGCCAGCAGCTTAGAAGGGCCAGGTCGCACAGATACGCAGTATTTT. This codes for CASSLEGPGRTDTQYF. V and J are TRBV11-3 and TRBJ2-3; D unclear. The CDR3 consists of 16 residues. Germline V CDR1 and CDR2: SGHNT, YENEEA. Trimming left V 0 bases short and J 1 base short, with 11 bases between.

This clonotype was counted ten times or more. The gene calls are TRBV20-1 and TRBJ2-7; D is ambiguous. Germline CDR1 and CDR2: DFQATT and SNEGSKA (reference sequence). The CDR3 is 10 amino acids. V was pared by 3 bases and J by 3 bases, with 3 bases between. Here the CDR3 DNA reads TGCAGTGCTAGGGACTACGAGCAGTACTTC. It yields the protein CSARDYEQYF.

There are a few counts of this clonotype. The chain links TRBV29-1 to TRBJ2-5, with no clear D. This CDR3 has 12 amino acids. Trimming cost V 7 bases and J 5 bases, with 14 bases left between them. CDR1 SQVTM and CDR2 ANQGSEA come from the germline V gene. In nucleotides, the CDR3 is TGCAGCGCTATACCGGAAACGGAGACCCAGTACTTC. It is translated as CSAIPETETQYF. Variable domain in full (rest from reference TRBV29-1 and TRBJ2-5): SAVISQKPSRDICQRGTSLTIQCQVDSQVTMMFWYRQQPGQSLTLIATANQGSEATYESGFVIDKFPISRPNLTFSTLTVSNMSPEDSSIYLCSAIPETETQYFGPGTRLLVL.

This clonotype appeared many times. The rearrangement links TRBV7-2 to TRBJ1-1; 9 bases match TRBD1. This CDR3 is built from 15 residues. V shed 5 bases, J shed 6 bases, and the junction held 10 bases outside the gene matches. Germline V CDR1 and CDR2: SGHTA, FQGNSA. For the CDR3, the DNA is TGTGCCAGCAGCCCACAAGCCGGGACAGGGTCTGAAGCTTTCTTT. Amino acid sequence: CASSPQAGTGSEAFF.

This clonotype showed up just a few times. CDR3 amino acids: CASSLGRVGAGELFF. The CDR3, as DNA: TGTGCCAGCAGCTTAGGGCGGGTTGGGGCCGGGGAGCTGTTTTTT. This chain connects TRBV7-6 to TRBJ2-2; TRBD2 is a possible D gene (5 bases). The CDR3 is made up of 15 amino acids. V was shortened by 1 base and J by 6 bases, with 12 bases between the two germline ends. Germline V gene lookup returns CDR1 SGHVS and CDR2 FNYEAQ.

This clonotype was counted many times. The chain recombines TRBV7-2 with TRBJ2-5; D is possibly TRBD1 (6 bases). Germline CDR1 and CDR2: SGHTA and FQGNSA. Trimming removed 4 bases from V and 4 bases from J, with 13 bases in between. The CDR3 has 14 amino acids. This CDR3 reads CASSSITGRETQYF. The CDR3 bases are TGTGCCAGCAGCTCTATTACAGGGCGAGAGACCCAGTACTTC.

The V call is TRBV28, the J call TRBJ2-7; D is possibly TRBD1 (6 bases). CDR3 length: 14 amino acids. Germline V CDR1 and CDR2: MDHEN, SYDVKM. V dropped 0 bases and J dropped 5 bases, with 11 bases sitting between them. CDR3 DNA: TGTGCCAGCAGTTTATGGGCAGGGGAGAACGAGCAGTACTTC. It specifies CASSLWAGENEQYF.

This chain's CDR3 is CASSLAGVGQETQYF. CDR3 DNA sequence: TGTGCCAGCAGCTTGGCCGGGGTTGGACAAGAGACCCAGTACTTC. The J gene is TRBJ2-5, the V gene TRBV5-6; D possibly corresponds to TRBD2 (5 bases). The CDR3 has 15 residues. Germline V gene sequence: CDR1 SGHDT, CDR2 YYEEEE. Trimming took off 0 bases at V and 2 bases at J, with 11 bases between the two ends.

The CDR3: CASSSTQGNNSPLHF. Here the CDR3 DNA reads TGTGCCAGCAGCTCAACCCAGGGGAATAATTCACCCCTCCACTTT. This chain connects TRBV11-2 to TRBJ1-6; tentative D call: TRBD1 (6 bases). The CDR3 runs 15 residues. Germline V CDR1 and CDR2: SGHAT, FQNNGV. V was cut by 4 bases and J by 5 bases, with 12 bases left in between. The full variable domain, with the rest looked up from reference TRBV11-2 and TRBJ1-6, is EAGVAQSPRYKIIEKRQSVAFWCNPISGHATLYWYQQILGQGPKLLIQFQNNGVVDDSQLPKDRFSAERLKGVDSTLKIQPAKLEDSAVYLCASSSTQGNNSPLHFGNGTRLTVT.

The J gene is TRBJ2-1, the V gene TRBV6-4, with 9 nucleotides matching TRBD1. The CDR3 has 15 residues. Losses at the gene ends were 3 bases for V and 7 bases for J; bases not matched to a gene: 7. Germline V gives CDR1 MRHNA, CDR2 SNTAGT. CDR3 region: CASSETGTGFNEQFF. The CDR3 DNA reads as TGTGCCAGCAGTGAGACCGGGACAGGGTTTAATGAGCAGTTCTTC.

This clonotype was picked up many times. V usage is TRBV7-2 and J usage is TRBJ2-4; D is undetermined. Trimming took 2 bases from V and 0 from J, leaving 5 bases between them. CDR1 and CDR2 from the germline V gene are SGHTA and FQGNSA. This CDR3 comprises 14 residues. The CDR3, as DNA: TGTGCCAGCAGCTTAACCCGAGCCAAAAACATTCAGTACTTC. Amino acid sequence: CASSLTRAKNIQYF.

This clonotype was observed a few times. This chain uses TRBV7-9 with TRBJ1-2; D gene uncertain. The CDR3 consists of 11 residues. Trimming shortened V by 10 bases and J by 4 bases, and 10 bases separated the two germline ends. The germline V gene has CDR1 SEHNR and CDR2 FQNEAQ (reference sequence). The CDR3 spells CATTDPYGYTF. DNA of the CDR3: TGTGCCACCACGGACCCCTATGGCTACACCTTC.

The table lists this clonotype with many counts. This chain joins TRBV7-9 and TRBJ1-1; D is unresolved. This CDR3 region has 12 residues. Per germline, CDR1 SEHNR and CDR2 FQNEAQ (reference sequence). V dropped 5 bases and J dropped 4 bases, with 8 bases sitting between them. DNA of the CDR3: TGTGCCAGCAGCGTATCGGGCACTGAAGCTTTCTTT. This codes for CASSVSGTEAFF.

The table lists this clonotype with a few counts. The chain couples TRBV20-1 to TRBJ1-3; D is ambiguous. The CDR3 sequence is 12 residues long. V was clipped by 5 bases and J by 3 bases, with 8 bases between them. Germline V gives CDR1 DFQATT, CDR2 SNEGSKA (reference sequence). CDR3 sequence reads: CSALPGGNTIYF. Written as DNA, the CDR3 is TGCAGTGCTTTGCCGGGTGGAAACACCATATATTTT.

This clonotype was detected many times. The CDR3 is CASSSYRGTEAFF. CDR3 DNA sequence: TGTGCCAGCAGCTCATACAGGGGGACTGAAGCTTTCTTT. The genes are TRBV7-2 and TRBJ1-1; 8 bases fit TRBD1. J gave up 5 bases and V 4 bases, and 3 bases lay outside the gene matches. Per germline, CDR1 SGHTA and CDR2 FQGNSA. This CDR3 spans 13 amino acids.